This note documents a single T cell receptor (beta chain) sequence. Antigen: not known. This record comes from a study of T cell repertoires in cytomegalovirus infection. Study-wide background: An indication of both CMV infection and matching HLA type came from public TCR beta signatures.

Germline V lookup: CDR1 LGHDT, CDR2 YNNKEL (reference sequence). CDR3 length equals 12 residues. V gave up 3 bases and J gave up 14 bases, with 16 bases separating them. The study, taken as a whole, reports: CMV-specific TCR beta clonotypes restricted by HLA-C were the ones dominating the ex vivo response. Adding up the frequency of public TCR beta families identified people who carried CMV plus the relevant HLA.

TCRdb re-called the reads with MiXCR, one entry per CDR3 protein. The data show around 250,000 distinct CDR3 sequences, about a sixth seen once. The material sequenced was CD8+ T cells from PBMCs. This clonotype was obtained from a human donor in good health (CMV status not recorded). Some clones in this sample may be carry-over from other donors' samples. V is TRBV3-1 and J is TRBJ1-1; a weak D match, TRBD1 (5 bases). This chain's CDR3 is CASSQTRDGVFF. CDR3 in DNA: TGTGCCAGCAGCCAGACCCGGGACGGGGTGTTCTTT.